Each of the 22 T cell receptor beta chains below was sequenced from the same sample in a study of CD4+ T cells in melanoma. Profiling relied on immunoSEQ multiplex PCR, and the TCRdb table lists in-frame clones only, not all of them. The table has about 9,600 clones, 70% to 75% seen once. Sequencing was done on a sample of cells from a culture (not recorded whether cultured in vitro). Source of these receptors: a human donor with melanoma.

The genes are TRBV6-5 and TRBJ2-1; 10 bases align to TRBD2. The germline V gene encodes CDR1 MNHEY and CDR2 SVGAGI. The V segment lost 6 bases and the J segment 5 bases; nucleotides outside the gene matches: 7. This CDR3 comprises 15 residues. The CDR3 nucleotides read TGTGCCAGCAGCGTCCTAGCGGGGGCCCACAATGAGCAGTTCTTC. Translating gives CASSVLAGAHNEQFF.

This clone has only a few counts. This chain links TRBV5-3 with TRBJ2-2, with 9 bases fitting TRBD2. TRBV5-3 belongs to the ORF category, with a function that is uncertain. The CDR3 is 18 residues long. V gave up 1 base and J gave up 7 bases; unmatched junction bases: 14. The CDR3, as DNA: TGTGCCAGAAGCTTGTCCTCGTGGGCGGGGGGGATCGGCGGGGAGCTGTTTTTT. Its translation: CARSLSSWAGGIGGELFF.

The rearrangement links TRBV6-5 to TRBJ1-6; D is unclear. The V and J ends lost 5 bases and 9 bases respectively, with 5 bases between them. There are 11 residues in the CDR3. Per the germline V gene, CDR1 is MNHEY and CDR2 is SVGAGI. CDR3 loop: CASSRPSPLHF. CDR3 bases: TGTGCCAGCAGTCGGCCTTCACCCCTCCACTTT.

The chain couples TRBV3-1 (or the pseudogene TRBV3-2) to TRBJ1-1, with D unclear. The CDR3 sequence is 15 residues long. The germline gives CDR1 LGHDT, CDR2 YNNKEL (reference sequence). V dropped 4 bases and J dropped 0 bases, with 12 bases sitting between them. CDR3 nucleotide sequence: TGTGCCAGCAGCCCTCGCATAAATTTGAACACTGAAGCTTTCTTT. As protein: CASSPRINLNTEAFF.

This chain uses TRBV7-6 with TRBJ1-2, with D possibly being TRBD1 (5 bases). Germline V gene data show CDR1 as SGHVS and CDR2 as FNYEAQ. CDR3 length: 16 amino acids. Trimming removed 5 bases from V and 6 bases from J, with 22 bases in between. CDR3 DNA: TGTGCCAGCAGCCTATCACCCGGGACGGATATAAATGGCTACACCTTC. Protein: CASSLSPGTDINGYTF.

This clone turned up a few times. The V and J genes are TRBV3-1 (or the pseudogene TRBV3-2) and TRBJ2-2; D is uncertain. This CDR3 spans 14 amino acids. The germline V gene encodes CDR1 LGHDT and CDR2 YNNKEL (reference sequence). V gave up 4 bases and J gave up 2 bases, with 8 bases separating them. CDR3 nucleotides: TGTGCCAGCAGCCGTAGACAAAACACCGGGGAGCTGTTTTTT. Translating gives CASSRRQNTGELFF.

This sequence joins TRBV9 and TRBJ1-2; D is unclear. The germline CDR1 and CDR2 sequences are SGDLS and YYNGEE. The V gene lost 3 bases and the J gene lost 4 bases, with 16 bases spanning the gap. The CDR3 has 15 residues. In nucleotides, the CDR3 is TGTGCCAGCAGCGCCAGCACACCTGGACCCTATGGCTACACCTTC. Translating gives CASSASTPGPYGYTF.

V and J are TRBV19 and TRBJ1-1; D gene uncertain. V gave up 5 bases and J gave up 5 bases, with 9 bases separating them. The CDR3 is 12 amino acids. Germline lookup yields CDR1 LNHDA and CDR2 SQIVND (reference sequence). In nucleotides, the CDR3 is TGTGCCAGTAGTCCCAGCGGGACTGAAGCTTTCTTT. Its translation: CASSPSGTEAFF.

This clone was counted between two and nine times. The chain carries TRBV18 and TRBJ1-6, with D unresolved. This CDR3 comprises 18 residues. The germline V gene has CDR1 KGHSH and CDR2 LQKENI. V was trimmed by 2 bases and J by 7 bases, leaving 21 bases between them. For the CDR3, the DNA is TGTGCCAGCTCACCAATAGTTCGACGGGGAGGTGGGAATTCACCCCTCCACTTT. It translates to CASSPIVRRGGGNSPLHF.

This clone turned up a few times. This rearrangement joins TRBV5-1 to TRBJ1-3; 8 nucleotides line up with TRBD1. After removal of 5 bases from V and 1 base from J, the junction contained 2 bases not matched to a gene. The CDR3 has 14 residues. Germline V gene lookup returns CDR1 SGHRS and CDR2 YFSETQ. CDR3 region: CASRGQVSGNTIYF. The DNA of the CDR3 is TGCGCCAGCAGGGGACAGGTGTCTGGAAACACCATATATTTT.

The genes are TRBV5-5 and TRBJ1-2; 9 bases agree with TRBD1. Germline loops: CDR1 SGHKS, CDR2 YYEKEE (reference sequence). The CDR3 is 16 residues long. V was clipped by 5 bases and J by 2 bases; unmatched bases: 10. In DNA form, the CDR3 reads TGTGCCAGCAGTTCACAGGGGGCGGGACTCAACTATGGCTACACCTTC. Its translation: CASSSQGAGLNYGYTF.

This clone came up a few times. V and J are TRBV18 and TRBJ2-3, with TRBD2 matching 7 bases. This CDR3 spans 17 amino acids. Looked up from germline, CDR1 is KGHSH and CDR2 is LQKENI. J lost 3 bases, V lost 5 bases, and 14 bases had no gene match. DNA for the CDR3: TGTGCCAGCTCAGTTCCTTTTGCGGGGGAAACGACAGATACGCAGTATTTT. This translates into CASSVPFAGETTDTQYF.

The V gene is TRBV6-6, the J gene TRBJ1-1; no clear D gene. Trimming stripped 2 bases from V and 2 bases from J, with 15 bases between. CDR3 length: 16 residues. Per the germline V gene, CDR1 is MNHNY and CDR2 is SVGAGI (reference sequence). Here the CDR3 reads CASSYRPPLSNTEAFF. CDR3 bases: TGTGCCAGCAGTTACCGACCCCCCCTCTCCAACACTGAAGCTTTCTTT.

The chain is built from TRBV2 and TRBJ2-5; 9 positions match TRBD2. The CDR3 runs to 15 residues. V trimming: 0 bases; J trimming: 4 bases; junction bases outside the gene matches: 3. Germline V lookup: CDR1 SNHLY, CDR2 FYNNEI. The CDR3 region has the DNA TGTGCCAGCAGTGAAGCAAAGCGGGGGGTAGAGACCCAGTACTTC. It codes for CASSEAKRGVETQYF.

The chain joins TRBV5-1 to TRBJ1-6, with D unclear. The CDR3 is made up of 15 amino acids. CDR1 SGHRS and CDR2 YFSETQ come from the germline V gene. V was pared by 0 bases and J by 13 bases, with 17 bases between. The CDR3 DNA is TGCGCCAGCAGCTTGGGAGACTTACCCGGGCTTCCCCTCCACTTT. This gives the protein CASSLGDLPGLPLHF.

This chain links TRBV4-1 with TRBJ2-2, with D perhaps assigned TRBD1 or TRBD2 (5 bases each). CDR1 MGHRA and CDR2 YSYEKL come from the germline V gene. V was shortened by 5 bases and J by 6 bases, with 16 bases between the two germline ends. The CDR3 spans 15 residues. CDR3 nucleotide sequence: TGCGCCAGCAGCTTGAGGGACCCGACAGCCGGGGAGCTGTTTTTT. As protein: CASSLRDPTAGELFF.

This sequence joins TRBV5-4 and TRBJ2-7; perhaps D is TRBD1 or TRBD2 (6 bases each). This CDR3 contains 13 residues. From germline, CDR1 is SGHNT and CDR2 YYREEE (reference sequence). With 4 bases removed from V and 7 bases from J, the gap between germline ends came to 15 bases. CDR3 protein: CASSVGGRSEQYF. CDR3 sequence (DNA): TGTGCCAGCAGCGTGGGGGGCAGATCGGAGCAGTACTTC.

The CDR3, as DNA: TGCGCCAGCAGCCGAGCGGGGGCGAGGGGGGAGCTGTTTTTT. This codes for CASSRAGARGELFF. J is TRBJ2-2 and V is TRBV4-1; 8 bases match TRBD2. The trim removed 4 bases at V and 8 bases at J, leaving 6 bases unmatched. This CDR3 region has 14 residues. The germline gives CDR1 MGHRA, CDR2 YSYEKL.

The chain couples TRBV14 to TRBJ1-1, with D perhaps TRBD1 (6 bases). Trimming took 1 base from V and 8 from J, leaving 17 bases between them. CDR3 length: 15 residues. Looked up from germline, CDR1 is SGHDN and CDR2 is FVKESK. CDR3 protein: CASSQVVGRGPEAFF. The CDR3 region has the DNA TGTGCCAGCAGCCAAGTTGTAGGCAGGGGTCCCGAAGCTTTCTTT.

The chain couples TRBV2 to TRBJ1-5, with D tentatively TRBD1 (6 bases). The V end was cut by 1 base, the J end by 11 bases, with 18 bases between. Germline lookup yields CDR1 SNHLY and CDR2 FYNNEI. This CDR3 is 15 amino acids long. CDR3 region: CASSEDAGGELTQHF. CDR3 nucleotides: TGTGCCAGCAGTGAAGATGCGGGGGGCGAGTTGACCCAGCATTTT.

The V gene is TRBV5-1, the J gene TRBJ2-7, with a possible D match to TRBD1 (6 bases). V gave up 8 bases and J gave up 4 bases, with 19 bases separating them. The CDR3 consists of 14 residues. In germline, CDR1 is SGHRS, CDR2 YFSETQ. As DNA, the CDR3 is TGCGCCAGTGGAAGTGGGGGCCCCACTTACGAGCAGTACTTC. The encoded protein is CASGSGGPTYEQYF.

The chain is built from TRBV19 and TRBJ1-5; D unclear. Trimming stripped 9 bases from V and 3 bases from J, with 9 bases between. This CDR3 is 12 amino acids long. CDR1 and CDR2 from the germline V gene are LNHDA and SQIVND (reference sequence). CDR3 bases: TGTGCCAGCTCTGGAATCAATCAGCCCCAGCATTTT. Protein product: CASSGINQPQHF.